What follows are 20 T cell receptor beta chains derived from one specimen sequenced in a study of blood T cell repertoires in COVID-19. Method: immunoSEQ multiplex PCR; TCRdb's copy keeps in-frame clones and lacks some. The table includes 150,000 to 200,000 clones, around 74% detected once. Sequencing used peripheral blood. The receptors shown here come from a woman aged 60-75 years with COVID-19, enrolled during active disease.

V usage is TRBV19 and J usage is TRBJ1-5, with TRBD1 matching over 11 bases. V lost 5 bases and J lost 7; bases outside the gene matches: 1. The CDR3 loop spans 13 amino acids. The V gene's germline CDR1 is LNHDA and CDR2 SQIVND (reference sequence). The CDR3 coding sequence is TGTGCCAGTAGTTGGGACAGGGGGCAGCCCCAGCATTTT. Its protein product is CASSWDRGQPQHF.

The rearrangement joins TRBV18 to TRBJ2-2, with D maybe TRBD1 (5 bases). The length of the CDR3 is 17 residues. Trimming took 3 bases from V and 6 from J, leaving 20 bases between them. CDR1 KGHSH and CDR2 LQKENI come from the germline V gene. CDR3 protein: CASSPLTKTGGAGELFF. In DNA form, the CDR3 reads TGTGCCAGCTCACCCCTCACGAAAACAGGTGGCGCCGGGGAGCTGTTTTTT. Looking up the rest from reference TRBV18 and TRBJ2-2 gives the full variable domain: NAGVMQNPRHLVRRRGQEARLRCSPMKGHSHVYWYRQLPEEGLKFMVYLQKENIIDESGMPKERFSAEFPKEGPSILRIQQVVRGDSAAYFCASSPLTKTGGAGELFFGEGSRLTVL.

The chain combines TRBV5-6 with TRBJ2-3, with TRBD1 identical over 9 bases. Looked up from germline, CDR1 is SGHDT and CDR2 is YYEEEE. This CDR3 is built from 17 residues. Trimming removed 0 bases from V and 4 bases from J; junction bases left unmatched: 9. This chain's CDR3 is CASSLVGWGQGPDTQYF. CDR3 bases: TGTGCCAGCAGCTTGGTTGGTTGGGGACAGGGCCCAGATACGCAGTATTTT. Together with reference TRBV5-6 and TRBJ2-3, the CDR3 gives the full variable domain: DAGVTQSPTHLIKTRGQQVTLRCSPKSGHDTVSWYQQALGQGPQFIFQYYEEEERQRGNFPDRFSGHQFPNYSSELNVNALLLGDSALYLCASSLVGWGQGPDTQYFGPGTRLTVL.

This clone was seen more than once but under ten times. J is TRBJ2-4 and V is TRBV28; TRBD2 matches at 7 bases. The CDR3 has 15 amino acids. The junction had 6 bases not matched to a gene; V was cut back by 7 bases and J by 0 bases. Germline lookup yields CDR1 MDHEN and CDR2 SYDVKM. This CDR3 reads CASTSSGVAKNIQYF. CDR3 bases: TGTGCCAGCACCTCCAGCGGGGTAGCCAAAAACATTCAGTACTTC.

This clone was picked up a small number of times. An end of the junction differs from the germline gene, which may be a read error. The chain is built from TRBV10-2 and TRBJ2-3; TRBD2 aligns across 8 bases. Per germline, CDR1 WSHSY and CDR2 SAAADI. The CDR3 is 13 residues long. The chain's CDR3 is CASSEAQRGPQNF. The CDR3 DNA reads as TGCGCCAGCAGTGAGGCGCAGCGGGGGCCCCAGAATTTT.

This chain uses TRBV27 with TRBJ1-1; D is ambiguous. The germline V gene has CDR1 MNHEY and CDR2 SMNVEV (reference sequence). V lost 3 bases and J 0 bases, leaving 5 bases between the germline ends. There are 13 residues in the CDR3. The CDR3 DNA sequence: TGTGCCAGCAGTTTCAATCTGAACACTGAAGCTTTCTTT. Encoded protein: CASSFNLNTEAFF.

The chain joins TRBV6-6 to TRBJ2-1; D call uncertain. Germline V gives CDR1 MNHNY, CDR2 SVGAGI (reference sequence). V was clipped by 0 bases and J by 2 bases, with 8 bases between them. The CDR3 contains 15 residues. This CDR3 is CASSYSGGTYNEQFF. In DNA form, the CDR3 reads TGTGCCAGCAGTTACTCTGGCGGTACCTACAATGAGCAGTTCTTC.

This chain connects TRBV3-1 (or the pseudogene TRBV3-2) to TRBJ1-1, with TRBD1 matching over 8 bases. The CDR3 covers 15 residues. J lost 10 bases, V lost 4 bases, and 14 bases had no gene match. Germline V lookup: CDR1 LGHDT, CDR2 YNNKEL (reference sequence). The CDR3 here is CASSLQNRQGSGAFF. In DNA form, the CDR3 reads TGTGCCAGCAGCCTCCAAAACCGACAGGGGTCCGGAGCTTTCTTT.

The rearrangement joins TRBV29-1 to TRBJ2-3; D gene uncertain. From germline, CDR1 is SQVTM and CDR2 ANQGSEA. Between the trimmed V and J ends, which lost 5 bases and 0 bases, there was a span of 9 bases. CDR3 size: 13 residues. The CDR3 sequence is CSVMVTSTDTQYF. The CDR3 DNA sequence: TGCAGCGTTATGGTTACTAGCACAGATACGCAGTATTTT.

This sequence joins TRBV10-3 and TRBJ1-2; D is possibly TRBD1 (6 bases). The V gene lost 3 bases and the J gene lost 8 bases, with 13 bases spanning the gap. CDR3 length equals 13 residues. Per germline, CDR1 ENHRY and CDR2 SYGVKD. CDR3 sequence reads: CAISELTGLGYTF. CDR3 sequence (DNA): TGTGCCATCAGTGAATTAACAGGGTTAGGCTACACCTTC.

The gene calls are TRBV9 and TRBJ2-3; D remains unclear. Deletions cut 0 bases from V and 0 bases from J, with 11 bases between. Germline lookup yields CDR1 SGDLS and CDR2 YYNGEE. CDR3 size: 16 residues. In DNA form, the CDR3 reads TGTGCCAGCAGCGTAGGTGTCACTACTAGCACAGATACGCAGTATTTT. It specifies CASSVGVTTSTDTQYF.

This chain links TRBV19 with TRBJ2-2; possibly TRBD2 for D (6 bases). Deletions cut 3 bases from V and 5 bases from J, with 13 bases between. Germline-derived CDR1 and CDR2 are LNHDA and SQIVND (reference sequence). This CDR3 has 15 amino acids. CDR3 protein: CASSIYKGRTGELFF. The DNA of the CDR3 is TGTGCCAGTAGTATCTATAAGGGGAGGACCGGGGAGCTGTTTTTT.

This clone was observed a single time. The chain combines TRBV19 with TRBJ1-2; 8 bases align to TRBD1. The CDR3 consists of 14 residues. The V gene's germline CDR1 is LNHDA and CDR2 SQIVND (reference sequence). V dropped 6 bases and J dropped 4; count of bases not matched to a gene: 7. CDR3 region: CASRAGGSIYGYTF. For the CDR3, the DNA is TGTGCCAGTAGAGCAGGGGGCAGTATCTATGGCTACACCTTC. Supplemented by reference TRBV19 and TRBJ1-2, the full variable domain reads DGGITQSPKYLFRKEGQNVTLSCEQNLNHDAMYWYRQDPGQGLRLIYYSQIVNDFQKGDIAEGYSVSREKKESFPLTVTSAQKNPTAFYLCASRAGGSIYGYTFGSGTRLTVV.

DNA for the CDR3: TGTGCCAGCAGTCGACCTAGCGGGGCTACCTACGAGCAGTACGTC. Translation: CASSRPSGATYEQYV. The chain combines TRBV28 with TRBJ2-7; 9 positions match TRBD2. CDR3 size: 15 residues. The J segment lost 2 bases and the V segment lost 5 bases, leaving 7 bases of the junction unmatched. Germline CDR1 reads MDHEN; CDR2 reads SYDVKM.

The chain carries TRBV5-1 and TRBJ1-2; 10 nucleotides line up with TRBD1. The ends lost 4 bases at V and 3 bases at J; junction bases unmatched: 6. The CDR3 spans 15 residues. CDR1 is SGHRS and CDR2 is YFSETQ in the germline V gene. The CDR3 protein is CASSTTGGAYYGYTF. In nucleotides, the CDR3 is TGCGCCAGCAGCACGACAGGGGGCGCGTACTATGGCTACACCTTC.

This chain links TRBV6-5 with TRBJ2-1; the D gene is possibly TRBD1 (5 bases). CDR1 is MNHEY and CDR2 is SVGAGI in the germline V gene. The CDR3 spans 14 residues. Trimming took 11 bases from V and 5 from J, leaving 19 bases between them. As DNA, the CDR3 is TGTGCCGGAACCGAGGCAGGGTCCCACAATGAGCAGTTCTTC. Translated: CAGTEAGSHNEQFF.

V usage is TRBV23-1 and J usage is TRBJ1-5, with a possible D match to TRBD1 (5 bases). TRBV23-1 is noted as an ORF with a role that remains uncertain. Trimming removed 10 bases at V and 7 bases at J, with 26 bases between. The CDR3 loop spans 16 amino acids. CDR3 DNA: TGCGCCAACCTCCCGGCGGGGCCAGCCGGGAGACAGCCCCAGCATTTT. Its protein product is CANLPAGPAGRQPQHF.

The chain couples TRBV4-3 to TRBJ2-7; TRBD2 matches 9 bases. CDR1 and CDR2 (germline): LGHNA, YSLEER. This CDR3 has 15 amino acids. The ends lost 0 bases at V and 3 bases at J; junction bases unmatched: 3. CDR3 coding DNA: TGCGCCAGCAGCCAAGAGGATAGCGGGAGCTACGAGCAGTACTTC. It codes for CASSQEDSGSYEQYF.

The chain has TRBV24-1 and TRBJ2-1, with 11 bases that match TRBD2. The V gene end was trimmed by 3 bases and the J gene end by 6 bases; junction bases not matched to a gene: 6. CDR3 length: 16 residues. Germline V lookup: CDR1 KGHDR, CDR2 SFDVKD. The CDR3 region has the DNA TGTGCCACCAGTGATAGGCAACTAGCGGGGGTCAATGAGCAGTTCTTC. Its protein product is CATSDRQLAGVNEQFF.

The V gene is TRBV10-3, the J gene TRBJ1-2; 8 bases agree with TRBD1. Looked up from germline, CDR1 is ENHRY and CDR2 is SYGVKD. The CDR3 sequence is 14 residues long. Trimming took 3 bases from V and 4 from J; bases not matched to a gene: 4. CDR3: CAISDRTGSYGYTF. The CDR3 DNA follows: TGTGCCATCAGTGACCGGACAGGGAGCTATGGCTACACCTTC.